The present T cell receptor beta chain was sequenced within a study of T cell responses to AZD1222 COVID-19 vaccine. V lost 1 base to trimming and J lost 1 base, with 17 bases between them. CDR1 LNHDA and CDR2 SQIVND come from the germline V gene (reference sequence). The CDR3 is 18 residues long. Using immunoSEQ multiplex PCR, the repertoire was profiled, and TCRdb retains in-frame clones only, with some absent. Seen here are under 95,000 clones, over 70% observed once, and the top ten hold roughly 15%. This sequence originates from an adult in good health. The chain links TRBV19 to TRBJ2-4; D is ambiguous. Sample: peripheral blood, taken on day 0 of AZD1222 vaccination. CDR3 loop: CASSIVVIRYAAKNIQYF. CDR3 nucleotides: TGTGCCAGTAGTATAGTCGTAATCCGGTACGCGGCCAAAAACATTCAGTACTTC.